This TCR beta chain was documented in a study of early T cells in non-severe SARS-CoV-2 infection. Study outcomes and limitations: Missing private and CD4 specificities, VDJdb matching favored anti-spike CD8 responses.

TCRdb passed the 5' RACE reads through MiXCR, listing each CDR3 protein once. Of roughly 29,000 distinct CDR3 sequences listed, about 6% were seen once; the top ten hold 30% to 35%. This clonotype was observed at least ten times. Its target is unknown. V gave up 0 bases and J gave up 4 bases, with 13 bases separating them. The CDR3 sequence is 16 residues long. CDR1 and CDR2 from the germline V gene are ENHRY and SYGVKD. The TCR was taken from an adult who was a healthcare worker with PCR-confirmed SARS-CoV-2 infection or an uninfected control (not recorded which). This chain uses TRBV10-3 with TRBJ1-5, with D hard to call. The sequencing here drew on whole blood, taken at baseline. CDR3 protein: CAISESTQGFNQPQHF. For the CDR3, the DNA is TGTGCCATCAGTGAGTCGACTCAAGGGTTTAATCAGCCCCAGCATTTT.